Listed below are T cell receptor beta chains from one sample, sequenced in a study of blood T cell repertoires in COVID-19. TCRdb keeps only in-frame clones here, not all; method: immunoSEQ multiplex PCR. This repertoire shows about 29,000 clones, roughly 84% found once; its top ten account for 7.5% to 10%. Sequenced: peripheral blood. The receptors derive from a man aged 80 or over with active COVID-19. Both conserved end residues are part of each CDR3. The order of the fields is clone size, CDR3 length, J gene, D gene, V gene, CDR3 DNA, CDR3 protein. D genes are given only for firm matches. Only part of the rows carry a size: once, few, many, or a class if the clone is expanded.

clone_size: once; cdr3_length: 13; j_call: TRBJ1-1; d_call: -; v_call: TRBV18; cdr3_nt: TGTGCCAGCTCACCAAGCGTTCAGACTGAAGCTTTCTTT; cdr3_aa: CASSPSVQTEAFF
clone_size: -; cdr3_length: 15; j_call: TRBJ2-7; d_call: -; v_call: TRBV9; cdr3_nt: TGTGCCAGCAGCGTAAGGGGGGGCCAATTTTATGAGCAGTACTTC; cdr3_aa: CASSVRGGQFYEQYF
clone_size: -; cdr3_length: 13; j_call: TRBJ1-6; d_call: -; v_call: TRBV6-1; cdr3_nt: TGTGCCAGCAGTGAATCCCTGAATTCACCCCTCCACTTT; cdr3_aa: CASSESLNSPLHF
clone_size: -; cdr3_length: 14; j_call: TRBJ1-2; d_call: TRBD1; v_call: TRBV7-2; cdr3_nt: TGTGCCAGCAGCTTAGGGGGACAGAACTATGGCTACACCTTC; cdr3_aa: CASSLGGQNYGYTF
clone_size: -; cdr3_length: 15; j_call: TRBJ2-7; d_call: TRBD1; v_call: TRBV6-5; cdr3_nt: TGTGCCAGCAGAACATTGGGACAGAGACCCTACGAGCAGTACTTC; cdr3_aa: CASRTLGQRPYEQYF
clone_size: -; cdr3_length: 13; j_call: TRBJ1-1; d_call: -; v_call: TRBV7-9; cdr3_nt: TGTGCCAGCAGCTTAGACGGGGGCACTGAAGCTTTCTTT; cdr3_aa: CASSLDGGTEAFF
clone_size: few; cdr3_length: 14; j_call: TRBJ1-2; d_call: -; v_call: TRBV6-1; cdr3_nt: TGTGCCAGCAGTGAAGCTCCGAGGGGGGGTGGCTACACCTTC; cdr3_aa: CASSEAPRGGGYTF
clone_size: -; cdr3_length: 14; j_call: TRBJ1-4; d_call: -; v_call: TRBV18; cdr3_nt: TGTGCCAGCTCACCTAGGACAGAGGGGGAAAAACTGTTTTTT; cdr3_aa: CASSPRTEGEKLFF
clone_size: -; cdr3_length: 14; j_call: TRBJ1-5; d_call: TRBD1; v_call: TRBV29-1; cdr3_nt: TGCAGCGTCTGGACAGGGCGGAGCAATCAGCCCCAGCATTTT; cdr3_aa: CSVWTGRSNQPQHF
clone_size: once; cdr3_length: 16; j_call: TRBJ1-1; d_call: -; v_call: TRBV23-1; cdr3_nt: TGCGCCAGCAGTCAATCGTGGGGGAGGTCGGACACTGAAGCTTTCTTT; cdr3_aa: CASSQSWGRSDTEAFF
clone_size: -; cdr3_length: 18; j_call: TRBJ2-6; d_call: -; v_call: TRBV4-1; cdr3_nt: TGCGCCAGCAGCCAAGATGGCAGGGGGGCATCTGGGGCCAACGTCCTGACTTTC; cdr3_aa: CASSQDGRGASGANVLTF
clone_size: -; cdr3_length: 16; j_call: TRBJ2-5; d_call: -; v_call: TRBV5-6; cdr3_nt: TGTGCCAGCAGCTTGTCCCCTCAGGGCTGGGAAGAGACCCAGTACTTC; cdr3_aa: CASSLSPQGWEETQYF
clone_size: -; cdr3_length: 13; j_call: TRBJ1-1; d_call: -; v_call: TRBV5-1; cdr3_nt: TGCGCCAGCAGCCCCGCCGGTTGGACTGAAGCTTTCTTT; cdr3_aa: CASSPAGWTEAFF
clone_size: -; cdr3_length: 15; j_call: TRBJ1-6; d_call: -; v_call: TRBV5-8; cdr3_nt: TGTGCCAGCGGACCACTCAGGGGTGGCAATTCACCCCTCCACTTT; cdr3_aa: CASGPLRGGNSPLHF
clone_size: few; cdr3_length: 14; j_call: TRBJ2-1; d_call: TRBD1; v_call: TRBV6-5; cdr3_nt: TGTGCCAGCAGTCTCCGACAGGGCCTCAATGAGCAGTTCTTC; cdr3_aa: CASSLRQGLNEQFF
clone_size: -; cdr3_length: 16; j_call: TRBJ2-3; d_call: TRBD2; v_call: TRBV7-2; cdr3_nt: TGTGCCAGCAGGACGCTAGCGGGGGGGTACACAGATACGCAGTATTTT; cdr3_aa: CASRTLAGGYTDTQYF
clone_size: few; cdr3_length: 11; j_call: TRBJ2-7; d_call: TRBD2; v_call: TRBV20-1; cdr3_nt: TGCAGTGCCCAAGCGGGGTACGAGCAGTACTTC; cdr3_aa: CSAQAGYEQYF
clone_size: -; cdr3_length: 16; j_call: TRBJ2-7; d_call: -; v_call: TRBV3-1/TRBV3-2; cdr3_nt: TGTGCCAGCAGCCAAGGAGGTAGCGGAATACCTATCGAGCAGTACTTC; cdr3_aa: CASSQGGSGIPIEQYF
clone_size: few; cdr3_length: 16; j_call: TRBJ2-5; d_call: TRBD2; v_call: TRBV5-1; cdr3_nt: TGCGCCAGCAGCTTGGCGGCTAGCGGGGACCAAGAGACCCAGTACTTC; cdr3_aa: CASSLAASGDQETQYF
clone_size: -; cdr3_length: 17; j_call: TRBJ1-1; d_call: TRBD1; v_call: TRBV4-2; cdr3_nt: TGTGCCAGCAGCCAGATCACCTCAGGGGGCTTCTCCACTGAAGCTTTCTTT; cdr3_aa: CASSQITSGGFSTEAFF
clone_size: -; cdr3_length: 12; j_call: TRBJ1-5; d_call: -; v_call: TRBV10-3; cdr3_nt: TGTGCCATCAGTGAGTCGCGGGAGCCCCAGCATTTT; cdr3_aa: CAISESREPQHF
clone_size: -; cdr3_length: 11; j_call: TRBJ2-7; d_call: -; v_call: TRBV6-1; cdr3_nt: TGTGCCAGCAGTGAAATCAGGGAGCAGTACTTC; cdr3_aa: CASSEIREQYF
clone_size: -; cdr3_length: 15; j_call: TRBJ1-1; d_call: TRBD1; v_call: TRBV19; cdr3_nt: TGTGCCAGTAGTCCTCGGACAGGAGGGAACACTGAAGCTTTCTTT; cdr3_aa: CASSPRTGGNTEAFF
clone_size: -; cdr3_length: 13; j_call: TRBJ2-7; d_call: -; v_call: TRBV25-1; cdr3_nt: TGTGCCAGCAGTGACCCAGGTACCTACGAGCAGTACTTC; cdr3_aa: CASSDPGTYEQYF
clone_size: -; cdr3_length: 14; j_call: TRBJ1-6; d_call: -; v_call: TRBV28; cdr3_nt: TGTGCCAGCAGTTGGTCTTCTAGGAATTCACCCCTCCACTTT; cdr3_aa: CASSWSSRNSPLHF
clone_size: few; cdr3_length: 14; j_call: TRBJ2-2; d_call: -; v_call: TRBV5-1; cdr3_nt: TGCGCCAGCAGCTTGTCCGGGGTCACCGGGGAGCTGTTTTTT; cdr3_aa: CASSLSGVTGELFF
clone_size: -; cdr3_length: 16; j_call: TRBJ2-2; d_call: TRBD1; v_call: TRBV3-1/TRBV3-2; cdr3_nt: TGTGCCAGCACCCAGAAGGGACAGGGGGCTGGCGGGGAGCTGTTTTTT; cdr3_aa: CASTQKGQGAGGELFF
clone_size: -; cdr3_length: 15; j_call: TRBJ2-5; d_call: -; v_call: TRBV30; cdr3_nt: TGTGCCTGGAGTGTCTGGGGGCGATTAGGAGAGACCCAGTACTTC; cdr3_aa: CAWSVWGRLGETQYF
clone_size: -; cdr3_length: 14; j_call: TRBJ2-7; d_call: TRBD2; v_call: TRBV30; cdr3_nt: TGTGCCTGGGGCCGGGGCGGGGGAGCTTACGAGCAGTACTTC; cdr3_aa: CAWGRGGGAYEQYF
clone_size: -; cdr3_length: 13; j_call: TRBJ1-4; d_call: TRBD1; v_call: TRBV20-1; cdr3_nt: TGCAGTGCTAGTGGGACAGTTTACGAAAAACTGTTTTTT; cdr3_aa: CSASGTVYEKLFF
clone_size: -; cdr3_length: 16; j_call: TRBJ2-3; d_call: TRBD2; v_call: TRBV3-1/TRBV3-2; cdr3_nt: TGTGCCAGCAGCCAAGAAATTGGCGGGGGGACAGATACGCAGTATTTT; cdr3_aa: CASSQEIGGGTDTQYF
clone_size: -; cdr3_length: 15; j_call: TRBJ2-1; d_call: TRBD1; v_call: TRBV10-2; cdr3_nt: TGCGCCAGCAGTCCCGACAGGGGGGTATTTAATGAGCAGTTCTTC; cdr3_aa: CASSPDRGVFNEQFF
clone_size: -; cdr3_length: 15; j_call: TRBJ1-1; d_call: -; v_call: TRBV6-2/TRBV6-3; cdr3_nt: TGTGCCAGCAGTTACTCGAGCCCAGGGTTGACTGAAGCTTTCTTT; cdr3_aa: CASSYSSPGLTEAFF
clone_size: -; cdr3_length: 15; j_call: TRBJ1-3; d_call: -; v_call: TRBV9; cdr3_nt: TGTGCCAGCAGCGTAGCTTTACCACCCGGGAACACCATATATTTT; cdr3_aa: CASSVALPPGNTIYF
clone_size: -; cdr3_length: 15; j_call: TRBJ1-2; d_call: TRBD1; v_call: TRBV19; cdr3_nt: TGTGCCAGTAGGGGACAGGGGGGATCTGGCTATGGCTACACCTTC; cdr3_aa: CASRGQGGSGYGYTF
clone_size: -; cdr3_length: 13; j_call: TRBJ2-5; d_call: TRBD2; v_call: TRBV29-1; cdr3_nt: TGCAGCGTTGTGACTAGCTTCCAAGAGACCCAGTACTTC; cdr3_aa: CSVVTSFQETQYF
clone_size: -; cdr3_length: 15; j_call: TRBJ1-1; d_call: -; v_call: TRBV9; cdr3_nt: TGTGCCAGCAGCCCAGAGGCCGGGTACGGCACTGAAGCTTTCTTT; cdr3_aa: CASSPEAGYGTEAFF
clone_size: once; cdr3_length: 14; j_call: TRBJ1-2; d_call: TRBD1; v_call: TRBV2; cdr3_nt: TGTGCCAGCAGTGGACAGGGCCCTAACTATGGCTACACCTTC; cdr3_aa: CASSGQGPNYGYTF
clone_size: -; cdr3_length: 13; j_call: TRBJ2-1; d_call: -; v_call: TRBV9; cdr3_nt: TGTGCCAGCAGCTCCGACACCTACAATGAGCAGTTCTTC; cdr3_aa: CASSSDTYNEQFF
clone_size: few; cdr3_length: 16; j_call: TRBJ1-3; d_call: -; v_call: TRBV15; cdr3_nt: TGTGCCACCAGCAGAAGGCGACAAGTCTCTGGAAACACCATATATTTT; cdr3_aa: CATSRRRQVSGNTIYF
clone_size: few; cdr3_length: 15; j_call: TRBJ2-7; d_call: -; v_call: TRBV4-1; cdr3_nt: TGCGCCAGCAGTCGAGTACTTGTTGGCTCCTACGAGCAGTACTTC; cdr3_aa: CASSRVLVGSYEQYF
clone_size: -; cdr3_length: 15; j_call: TRBJ2-6; d_call: -; v_call: TRBV6-5; cdr3_nt: TGTGCCAGCAGGGGATCCAGGGCTGGGGCCAACGTCCTGACTTTC; cdr3_aa: CASRGSRAGANVLTF
clone_size: -; cdr3_length: 13; j_call: TRBJ1-4; d_call: -; v_call: TRBV6-6; cdr3_nt: TGTGCCAGCACCAAACAACCGAATGAAAAACTGTTTTTT; cdr3_aa: CASTKQPNEKLFF
clone_size: -; cdr3_length: 15; j_call: TRBJ1-3; d_call: TRBD1; v_call: TRBV30; cdr3_nt: TGTGCCTGGAGTTCAACAGGGGGTCCTGGAAACACCATATATTTT; cdr3_aa: CAWSSTGGPGNTIYF
clone_size: -; cdr3_length: 14; j_call: TRBJ2-1; d_call: TRBD2; v_call: TRBV5-1; cdr3_nt: TGCGCCAGCAGTCTCCGGGGGGGCATCGATGAGCAGTTCTTC; cdr3_aa: CASSLRGGIDEQFF
clone_size: -; cdr3_length: 17; j_call: TRBJ2-5; d_call: -; v_call: TRBV6-1; cdr3_nt: TGTGCCAGCAGTGGGGGAAGAGGTAGCGGAAACCAAGAGACCCAGTACTTC; cdr3_aa: CASSGGRGSGNQETQYF
clone_size: large; cdr3_length: 13; j_call: TRBJ1-1; d_call: TRBD1; v_call: TRBV27; cdr3_nt: TGTGCCAGCAGTGCTCAGGGGGGCACTGAAGCTTTCTTT; cdr3_aa: CASSAQGGTEAFF
clone_size: medium-sized; cdr3_length: 14; j_call: TRBJ2-5; d_call: -; v_call: TRBV14; cdr3_nt: TGTGCCAGCAGCCTTCTGGGGGCGCGGGAGACCCAGTACTTC; cdr3_aa: CASSLLGARETQYF
clone_size: -; cdr3_length: 14; j_call: TRBJ2-5; d_call: -; v_call: TRBV7-3; cdr3_nt: TGTGCCAGCAGCTTATTGCCCCAGGGGGAGACCCAGTACTTC; cdr3_aa: CASSLLPQGETQYF
clone_size: once; cdr3_length: 14; j_call: TRBJ1-2; d_call: TRBD1; v_call: TRBV3-1/TRBV3-2; cdr3_nt: TGTGCCAGCAGCCTTCGGACAGGAGCGGGTGGCTACACCTTC; cdr3_aa: CASSLRTGAGGYTF
clone_size: -; cdr3_length: 12; j_call: TRBJ2-3; d_call: -; v_call: TRBV9; cdr3_nt: TGTGCCAGCAGCCCCCGGTCAGATACGCAGTATTTT; cdr3_aa: CASSPRSDTQYF
clone_size: few; cdr3_length: 16; j_call: TRBJ1-4; d_call: -; v_call: TRBV5-1; cdr3_nt: TGCGCCAGCAGCTTACCCCAGGGTGTGGGGAATGAAAAACTGTTTTTT; cdr3_aa: CASSLPQGVGNEKLFF